The 20 T cell receptor beta chains given below trace back to one sample, sequenced in a study of brain T cells in children with intractable seizures. Generated by immunoSEQ multiplex PCR, the TCRdb table keeps only in-frame clones and is missing some. Here the sample spans roughly 80,000 clones, 91% being singletons. The input for sequencing was peripheral blood, taken at surgery. These receptor sequences come from a girl aged 2-10 years with Rasmussen encephalitis and intractable seizures.

This clone was detected only once. V gene TRBV27 combines with J gene TRBJ2-5; D is possibly TRBD1 or TRBD2 (5 bases each). This CDR3 spans 14 amino acids. Between the trimmed V and J ends, which lost 5 bases and 6 bases, there was a span of 16 bases. Germline lookup yields CDR1 MNHEY and CDR2 SMNVEV (reference sequence). The CDR3 is CASSLTTWGKTQYF. The CDR3 DNA is TGTGCCAGCAGTCTAACCACTTGGGGGAAGACCCAGTACTTC.

The chain joins TRBV19 to TRBJ1-4; no clear D. CDR1 and CDR2 from the germline V gene are LNHDA and SQIVND (reference sequence). V lost 7 bases, J lost 0 bases, and 12 bases lay in between. The CDR3 consists of 15 residues. The CDR3 protein is CASTRSAATNEKLFF. The CDR3 DNA follows: TGTGCCAGTACTCGGAGCGCTGCAACTAATGAAAAACTGTTTTTT.

In DNA, the CDR3 is TGTGCCAGCAGCCTTAACCGGGACCGCGTAACCTTC. Its protein product is CASSLNRDRVTF. The chain recombines TRBV7-9 with TRBJ1-2; a weak D match, TRBD1 (5 bases). V lost 5 bases and J lost 14, with 18 bases in between. Germline lookup yields CDR1 SEHNR and CDR2 FQNEAQ (reference sequence). The CDR3 sequence is 12 residues long.

The chain links TRBV11-2 to TRBJ1-2; the D is unclear. The CDR3 totals 15 residues. Between the trimmed V and J ends, which lost 0 bases and 1 base, there was a span of 9 bases. CDR1 and CDR2 (germline): SGHAT, FQNNGV. Here the CDR3 reads CASSLDSAGNYGYTF. DNA for the CDR3: TGTGCCAGCAGCTTAGATAGCGCGGGTAACTATGGCTACACCTTC.

This chain connects TRBV30 to TRBJ1-1; 8 bases are a match to TRBD1. The germline V gene has CDR1 GTSNPN and CDR2 SVGIG (reference sequence). Unmatched junction bases numbered 12, after V lost 2 bases and J lost 7 bases. The CDR3 is 15 amino acids. The CDR3 DNA follows: TGTGCCTGGAGTAGTTGGGACAGGCGAAGTGTTGAAGCTTTCTTT. Amino acid sequence: CAWSSWDRRSVEAFF.

The rearrangement uses TRBV7-2 and TRBJ1-5; no reliable D call. The CDR3 is made up of 12 amino acids. With 2 bases removed from V and 5 bases from J, the gap between germline ends came to 4 bases. Germline V gene lookup returns CDR1 SGHTA and CDR2 FQGNSA. The CDR3 region is CASSLPDQPQHF. The DNA for the CDR3 is TGTGCCAGCAGCTTACCGGATCAGCCCCAGCATTTT.

This chain joins TRBV10-2 and TRBJ2-5; TRBD2 aligns across 8 bases. Germline V gene data show CDR1 as WSHSY and CDR2 as SAAADI. The CDR3 is 15 residues long. The V segment lost 1 base and the J segment 5 bases; nucleotides outside the gene matches: 6. CDR3 loop: CASSEFGRGGETQYF. DNA of the CDR3: TGCGCCAGCAGTGAGTTCGGGAGGGGTGGGGAGACCCAGTACTTC.

This chain connects TRBV6-5 to TRBJ1-6; TRBD1 matches 7 bases. V trimming: 7 bases; J trimming: 7 bases; junction bases outside the gene matches: 7. This CDR3 has 14 residues. The V gene's germline CDR1 is MNHEY and CDR2 SVGAGI. The CDR3 reads CASNPQGHNSPLHF. Written as DNA, the CDR3 is TGTGCCAGCAACCCACAGGGGCACAATTCACCCCTCCACTTT.

The chain uses TRBV12-3 or TRBV12-4 and TRBJ2-5, with D perhaps matching TRBD2 (6 bases). CDR3 length: 13 residues. Deletions cut 4 bases from V and 4 bases from J, with 10 bases between. CDR3 DNA: TGTGCCAGCAGTTCCTCTAGCGTAGAGACCCAGTACTTC. This codes for CASSSSSVETQYF.

CDR3 sequence reads: CASSASPLAGGNSPLHF. The CDR3 bases are TGTGCCAGCAGCGCATCCCCTTTGGCAGGGGGGAATTCACCCCTCCACTTT. The rearrangement uses TRBV9 and TRBJ1-6, with 7 bases matching TRBD1. From germline, CDR1 is SGDLS and CDR2 YYNGEE. This CDR3 comprises 17 residues. Trimming cost V 3 bases and J 7 bases; bases outside gene matches: 13.

The gene calls are TRBV5-5 and TRBJ1-1, with D maybe TRBD1 (6 bases). There are 14 residues in the CDR3. Per germline, CDR1 SGHKS and CDR2 YYEKEE (reference sequence). V lost 0 bases and J 3 bases, leaving 9 bases between the germline ends. CDR3 sequence (DNA): TGTGCCAGCAGCTTGGTGGGGGGCCACACTGAAGCTTTCTTT. This gives the protein CASSLVGGHTEAFF.

This sequence joins TRBV19 and TRBJ2-2; no definite D call. Trimming left V 7 bases short and J 0 bases short, with 3 bases between. CDR3 length: 12 residues. Germline CDR1 is LNHDA and CDR2 is SQIVND (reference sequence). The CDR3 DNA follows: TGTGCCAGTATAACGAACACCGGGGAGCTGTTTTTT. Protein sequence: CASITNTGELFF.

In its sample, this clone was seen once. V gene TRBV5-4 combines with J gene TRBJ2-1, with 7 bases that match TRBD2. Germline trimming cut 3 bases from V and 6 bases from J; bases unmatched to any gene: 6. The germline gives CDR1 SGHNT, CDR2 YYREEE (reference sequence). The CDR3 runs 14 residues. In DNA form, the CDR3 reads TGTGCCAGCAGCTCAGGACTAGGGCGCAATGAGCAGTTCTTC. Translated: CASSSGLGRNEQFF.

This clone was counted a single time. The J gene is TRBJ2-3, the V gene TRBV4-1; D call uncertain. The CDR3 is made up of 12 amino acids. Per germline, CDR1 MGHRA and CDR2 YSYEKL. Trimming removed 3 bases from V and 7 bases from J, with 8 bases in between. This chain's CDR3 is CASSQSSYTQYF. CDR3 nucleotides: TGCGCCAGCAGCCAGAGCTCTTATACGCAGTATTTT.

The chain employs TRBV5-4 and TRBJ2-1, with TRBD1 identical over 8 bases. The CDR3 has 16 amino acids. Germline V gene sequence: CDR1 SGHNT, CDR2 YYREEE (reference sequence). Trimming took 4 bases from V and 2 from J; bases not matched to a gene: 8. For the CDR3, the DNA is TGTGCCAGCAGCCTAGCTGGACAGGGCACCTACAATGAGCAGTTCTTC. It translates to CASSLAGQGTYNEQFF. Drawing the rest from reference TRBV5-4 and TRBJ2-1, the complete variable domain is ETGVTQSPTHLIKTRGQQVTLRCSSQSGHNTVSWYQQALGQGPQFIFQYYREEENGRGNFPPRFSGLQFPNYSSELNVNALELDDSALYLCASSLAGQGTYNEQFFGPGTRLTVL.

This rearrangement joins TRBV6-5 to TRBJ2-2; D may be TRBD2 (7 bases). Germline V lookup: CDR1 MNHEY, CDR2 SVGAGI. Trimming shortened V by 7 bases and J by 0 bases, and 12 bases separated the two germline ends. The CDR3 length is 15 residues. The CDR3 region has the DNA TGTGCCAGCAAGGCGCGGGGGCCGAACACCGGGGAGCTGTTTTTT. Translated, it gives CASKARGPNTGELFF.

Details on this clone: The germline gene is not matched at one end of the junction; a read error may be the cause. This sequence joins TRBV9 and TRBJ1-2; D remains unclear. Looked up from germline, CDR1 is SGDLS and CDR2 is YYNGEE. This CDR3 has 14 amino acids. This CDR3 is CAGSVEARGYGYTF. The CDR3 DNA is TGTGCCGGCAGCGTAGAGGCTCGGGGCTATGGCTACACCTTC.

This chain joins TRBV7-2 and TRBJ2-7; the D gene is possibly TRBD2 (5 bases). Germline V gene lookup returns CDR1 SGHTA and CDR2 FQGNSA. The CDR3 contains 14 residues. The V end was cut by 1 base, the J end by 5 bases, with 12 bases between. CDR3 residues: CASSLVRGSNEQYF. The CDR3 DNA is TGTGCCAGCAGCTTAGTTCGGGGTTCCAACGAGCAGTACTTC.

J is TRBJ2-1 and V is TRBV27; D gene uncertain. The CDR3 length is 13 residues. V was trimmed by 0 bases and J by 6 bases, leaving 6 bases between them. Germline V gene sequence: CDR1 MNHEY, CDR2 SMNVEV (reference sequence). Here the CDR3 reads CASSLSATNEQFF. The CDR3 DNA follows: TGTGCCAGCAGTTTATCGGCTACCAATGAGCAGTTCTTC.

The genes are TRBV5-1 and TRBJ2-5; D unclear. The CDR3 has 15 residues. V was shortened by 3 bases and J by 2 bases, with 14 bases between the two germline ends. Germline V gene data show CDR1 as SGHRS and CDR2 as YFSETQ. CDR3 protein: CASSSIRRLQETQYF. CDR3 bases: TGCGCCAGCAGCTCCATACGACGTTTACAAGAGACCCAGTACTTC.